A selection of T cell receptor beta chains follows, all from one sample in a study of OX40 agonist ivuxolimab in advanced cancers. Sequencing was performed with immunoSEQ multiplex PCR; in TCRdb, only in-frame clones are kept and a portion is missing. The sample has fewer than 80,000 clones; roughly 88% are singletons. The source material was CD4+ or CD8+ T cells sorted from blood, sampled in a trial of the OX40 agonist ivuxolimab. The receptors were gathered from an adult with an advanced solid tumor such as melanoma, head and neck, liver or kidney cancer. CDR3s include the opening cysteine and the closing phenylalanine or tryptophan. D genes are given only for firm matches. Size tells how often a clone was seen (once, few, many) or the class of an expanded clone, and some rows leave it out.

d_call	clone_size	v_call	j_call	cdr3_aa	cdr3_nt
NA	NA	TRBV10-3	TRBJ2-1	CAISWGDYNEQFF	TGTGCCATCAGTTGGGGGGACTACAATGAGCAGTTCTTC
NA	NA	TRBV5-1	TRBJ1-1	CASSLGDLNTEAFF	TGCGCCAGCAGCCTAGGGGATCTGAACACTGAAGCTTTCTTT
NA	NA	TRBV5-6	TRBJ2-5	CASHLAGSQETQYF	TGTGCCAGCCACCTTGCCGGGTCCCAAGAGACCCAGTACTTC
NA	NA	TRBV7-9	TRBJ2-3	CASSLRGVGTDTQYF	TGTGCCAGCAGCTTACGAGGGGTAGGCACAGATACGCAGTATTTT
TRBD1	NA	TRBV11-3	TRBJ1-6	CASRYQGAVDSPLHF	TGTGCCAGCAGGTACCAGGGGGCGGTTGATTCACCCCTCCACTTT
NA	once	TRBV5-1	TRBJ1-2	CASSLGDSNYGYTF	TGCGCCAGCAGCTTGGGGGATTCGAACTATGGCTACACCTTC
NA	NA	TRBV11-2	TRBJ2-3	CASSGGDTQYF	TGTGCCAGCAGCGGGGGTGATACGCAGTATTTT
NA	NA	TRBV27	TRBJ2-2	CASSFITGITGELFF	TGTGCCAGCAGTTTCATTACAGGGATTACCGGGGAGCTGTTTTTT
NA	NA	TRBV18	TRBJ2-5	CASSPRETQYF	TGTGCCAGCTCACCTAGAGAGACCCAGTACTTC
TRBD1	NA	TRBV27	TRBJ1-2	CASSFRTGDYGYTF	TGTGCCAGCAGTTTCCGAACAGGGGACTATGGCTACACCTTC
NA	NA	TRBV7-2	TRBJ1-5	CASSPWGAVSQPQHF	TGTGCCAGCAGCCCATGGGGGGCAGTCTCTCAGCCCCAGCATTTT
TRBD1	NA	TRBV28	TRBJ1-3	CASSPPDTGVFRSGNTIYF	TGTGCCAGCAGTCCCCCGGATACAGGGGTATTTAGGTCTGGAAACACCATATATTTT
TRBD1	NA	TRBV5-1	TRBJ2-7	CASSWRQGGSYEQYF	TGCGCCAGCAGCTGGAGACAGGGGGGTTCCTACGAGCAGTACTTC
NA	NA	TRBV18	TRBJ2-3	CASSPGGGTDTQYF	TGTGCCAGCTCACCAGGCGGGGGCACAGATACGCAGTATTTT
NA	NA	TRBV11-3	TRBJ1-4	CASSRGASTNEKLFF	TGTGCCAGCAGCCGAGGGGCCTCTACTAATGAAAAACTGTTTTTT
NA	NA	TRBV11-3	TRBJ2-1	CASSLGGYRDNEQFF	TGTGCCAGCAGCTTGGGCGGTTACAGAGACAATGAGCAGTTCTTC
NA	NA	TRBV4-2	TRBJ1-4	CASSQVRPTAANEKLFF	TGTGCCAGCAGCCAAGTCCGGCCGACAGCCGCAAATGAAAAACTGTTTTTT
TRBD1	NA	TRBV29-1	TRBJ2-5	CSARGQVETQYF	TGCAGCGCCCGGGGACAGGTAGAGACCCAGTACTTC
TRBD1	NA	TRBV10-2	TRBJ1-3	CASSDVQGFRNTIYF	TGCGCCAGCAGTGATGTACAGGGGTTTCGAAACACCATATATTTT
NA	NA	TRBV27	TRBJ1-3	CASSLWGTAGNTIYF	TGTGCCAGCAGTTTATGGGGGACTGCTGGAAACACCATATATTTT
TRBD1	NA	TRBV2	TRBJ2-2	CASSRTGGTGELFF	TGTGCCAGCAGTAGGACAGGGGGAACCGGGGAGCTGTTTTTT
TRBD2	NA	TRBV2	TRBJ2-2	CASNPRGGGTGELFF	TGTGCCAGCAACCCTCGGGGGGGAGGAACCGGGGAGCTGTTTTTT
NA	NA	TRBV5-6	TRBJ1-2	CASSFGSNYGYTF	TGTGCCAGCAGCTTCGGATCTAACTATGGCTACACCTTC
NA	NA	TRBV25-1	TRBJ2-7	CASSVGQGPYEQYF	TGTGCCAGCAGTGTTGGCCAGGGGCCCTACGAGCAGTACTTC
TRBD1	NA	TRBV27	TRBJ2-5	CASSLHRGLQETQYF	TGTGCCAGCAGTTTACACAGGGGCCTACAAGAGACCCAGTACTTC
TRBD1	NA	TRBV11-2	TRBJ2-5	CASSSPTGGETQYF	TGTGCCAGCAGCTCACCGACAGGGGGCGAGACCCAGTACTTC
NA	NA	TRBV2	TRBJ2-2	CASRGTLWTGELFF	TGTGCCAGCAGAGGGACATTGTGGACCGGGGAGCTGTTTTTT
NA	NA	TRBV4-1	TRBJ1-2	CASSHPVSDYGYTF	TGCGCCAGCAGCCACCCGGTGTCTGACTATGGCTACACCTTC
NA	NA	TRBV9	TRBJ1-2	CASSVESVAYGYTF	TGTGCCAGCAGCGTAGAGTCCGTAGCCTATGGCTACACCTTC
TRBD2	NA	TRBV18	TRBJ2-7	CASSPRQGGSYEQYF	TGTGCCAGCTCACCCCGTCAGGGAGGGTCCTACGAGCAGTACTTC
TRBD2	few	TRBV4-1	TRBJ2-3	CASSKMASGGAARSTDTQYF	TGCGCCAGCAGCAAAATGGCGAGCGGGGGGGCGGCCAGAAGCACAGATACGCAGTATTTT
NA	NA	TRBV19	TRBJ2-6	CASTGWGANVLTF	TGTGCCAGTACAGGGTGGGGGGCCAACGTCCTGACTTTC
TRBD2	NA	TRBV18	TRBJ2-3	CASSPLPPSGGMADTQYF	TGTGCCAGCTCACCACTTCCGCCTAGCGGGGGGATGGCAGATACGCAGTATTTT
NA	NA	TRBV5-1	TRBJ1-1	CASSSGRLGTEAFF	TGCGCCAGCAGCTCGGGACGGCTGGGGACTGAAGCTTTCTTT
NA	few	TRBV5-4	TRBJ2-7	CASSPPGGEQYF	TGTGCCAGCAGTCCCCCCGGTGGCGAGCAGTACTTC
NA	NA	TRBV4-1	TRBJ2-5	CASSPGSPGAKGETQYF	TGCGCCAGCAGCCCCGGAAGTCCGGGGGCTAAAGGAGAGACCCAGTACTTC
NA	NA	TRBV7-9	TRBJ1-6	CASSPVGGKVPPLHF	TGTGCCAGCAGCCCAGTAGGGGGGAAAGTACCACCCCTCCACTTT
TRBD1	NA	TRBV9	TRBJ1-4	CASSVGTGGGEKLFF	TGTGCCAGCAGCGTAGGGACAGGGGGCGGTGAAAAACTGTTTTTT
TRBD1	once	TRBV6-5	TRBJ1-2	CASSYLTGGYGYTF	TGTGCCAGCAGTTACTTGACAGGGGGTTATGGCTACACCTTC
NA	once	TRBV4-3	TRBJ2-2	CASSQATLPGPYTGELFF	TGCGCCAGCAGCCAAGCAACGCTCCCAGGGCCTTACACCGGGGAGCTGTTTTTT
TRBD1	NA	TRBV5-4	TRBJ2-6	CASSLGGTGNSWANVLTF	TGTGCCAGCAGCTTGGGCGGGACAGGGAATAGTTGGGCCAACGTCCTGACTTTC
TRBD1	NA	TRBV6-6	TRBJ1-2	CASSYSDRATNYGYTF	TGTGCCAGCAGTTACAGCGACAGGGCCACGAACTATGGCTACACCTTC
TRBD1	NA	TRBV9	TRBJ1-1	CASSREITGGRNTEAFF	TGTGCCAGCAGCAGAGAAATCACAGGGGGCAGGAACACTGAAGCTTTCTTT
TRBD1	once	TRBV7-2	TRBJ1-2	CASSFAGQGGFYGYTF	TGTGCCAGCAGCTTTGCGGGACAGGGGGGTTTTTATGGCTACACCTTC
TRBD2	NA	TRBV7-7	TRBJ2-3	CASSPWGGGTDTQYF	TGTGCCAGCAGCCCCTGGGGCGGGGGGACAGATACGCAGTATTTT
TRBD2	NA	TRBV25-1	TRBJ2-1	CASRAGDYNEQFF	TGTGCCAGCAGAGCGGGGGACTACAATGAGCAGTTCTTC
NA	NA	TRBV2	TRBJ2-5	CASSAAGTQYF	TGTGCCAGCAGTGCGGCGGGGACCCAGTACTTC
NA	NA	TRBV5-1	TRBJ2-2	CASSLGNTGELFF	TGCGCCAGCAGCTTGGGGAACACCGGGGAGCTGTTTTTT
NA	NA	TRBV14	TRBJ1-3	CASSQVLVAAGNTIYF	TGTGCCAGCAGCCAAGTGCTGGTAGCGGCTGGAAACACCATATATTTT
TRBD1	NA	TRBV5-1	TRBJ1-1	CASSWTGGNTEAFF	TGCGCCAGCAGCTGGACAGGGGGGAACACTGAAGCTTTCTTT
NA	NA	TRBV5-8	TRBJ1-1	CASSPGTRRTEAFF	TGTGCCAGCAGCCCCGGGACTAGGCGGACTGAAGCTTTCTTT
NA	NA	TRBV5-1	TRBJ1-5	CASSLGEGMRQPQHF	TGCGCCAGCAGCTTGGGGGAGGGGATGCGACAGCCCCAGCATTTT
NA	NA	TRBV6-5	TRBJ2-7	CASSNAYREQYF	TGTGCCAGCAGCAACGCTTACAGGGAGCAGTACTTC
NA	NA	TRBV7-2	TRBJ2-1	CASSPIVRLDNEQFF	TGTGCCAGCAGTCCAATTGTCCGACTAGACAATGAGCAGTTCTTC
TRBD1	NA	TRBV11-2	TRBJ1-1	CASSLNPGQTGRVFF	TGTGCCAGCAGCTTAAACCCGGGCCAGACAGGGCGTGTTTTCTTT
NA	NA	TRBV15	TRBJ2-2	CATSRDALGTGTGELFF	TGTGCCACCAGCAGAGATGCCCTCGGGACGGGCACCGGGGAGCTGTTTTTT
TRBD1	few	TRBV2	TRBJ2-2	CASMGTGYTGELFF	TGTGCCAGCATGGGGACAGGGTACACCGGGGAGCTGTTTTTT
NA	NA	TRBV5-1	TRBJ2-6	CASSVPAGANVLTF	TGCGCCAGCAGCGTACCAGCGGGGGCCAACGTCCTGACTTTC
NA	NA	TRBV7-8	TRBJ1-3	CASSRNRAVPGNTIYF	TGTGCCAGCAGCCGAAACAGGGCAGTGCCTGGAAACACCATATATTTT
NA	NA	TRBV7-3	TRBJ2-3	CASSPGYSTDTQYF	TGTGCCAGCAGCCCCGGATATAGCACAGATACGCAGTATTTT